These 7 T cell receptor beta chains were sequenced from one sample in a study of blood T cell repertoires in COVID-19. The assay was immunoSEQ multiplex PCR, and TCRdb's table has in-frame clones only and misses some. The data hold fewer than 120,000 clones, with approximately 79% observed a single time. Material: peripheral blood. These receptors were collected from a woman of 80 years or more with active or convalescent COVID-19.

This clone was seen once. The chain couples TRBV10-3 to TRBJ2-5; D perhaps matches TRBD1 (6 bases). The germline gives CDR1 ENHRY, CDR2 SYGVKD. The CDR3 covers 12 residues. V lost 8 bases and J lost 0, with 7 bases in between. The CDR3 here is CAIGQNQETQYF. The CDR3, as DNA: TGTGCCATCGGACAGAACCAAGAGACCCAGTACTTC.

V gene TRBV5-1 combines with J gene TRBJ1-6; D is undetermined. Germline V gene sequence: CDR1 SGHRS, CDR2 YFSETQ. This CDR3 contains 14 residues. With 4 bases removed from V and 7 bases from J, the gap between germline ends came to 12 bases. The CDR3 DNA reads TGCGCCAGCAGCCCCGGGTCCCAAAATTCACCCCTCCACTTT. Protein sequence: CASSPGSQNSPLHF. The variable domain in full, with the rest retrieved from reference TRBV5-1 and TRBJ1-6, is KAGVTQTPRYLIKTRGQQVTLSCSPISGHRSVSWYQQTPGQGLQFLFEYFSETQRNKGNFPGRFSGRQFSNSRSEMNVSTLELGDSALYLCASSPGSQNSPLHFGNGTRLTVT.

The CDR3 region has the DNA TGCAGTGCTAGTTCTAGCGGGAGGTACAATGAGCAGTTCTTC. It encodes CSASSSGRYNEQFF. The V and J genes are TRBV20-1 and TRBJ2-1, with 11 bases lining up with TRBD2. From germline, CDR1 is DFQATT and CDR2 SNEGSKA (reference sequence). The CDR3 is made up of 14 amino acids. The J segment lost 4 bases and the V segment lost 3 bases, leaving 2 bases of the junction unmatched.

The rearrangement uses TRBV5-6 and TRBJ2-7; 7 bases agree with TRBD2. The CDR3 covers 15 residues. Per the germline V gene, CDR1 is SGHDT and CDR2 is YYEEEE. J lost 4 bases, V lost 2 bases, and 9 bases had no gene match. CDR3 nucleotides: TGTGCCAGCAGCTTCGGCGGGAGAGCTTCGTACGAGCAGTACTTC. Amino acids: CASSFGGRASYEQYF.

This clone was seen a handful of times. The J gene is TRBJ1-2, the V gene TRBV15, with no clear D. The V end was cut by 1 base, the J end by 7 bases, with 13 bases between. The CDR3 is made up of 14 amino acids. Germline V gene lookup returns CDR1 LNHNV and CDR2 YYDKDF (reference sequence). CDR3 coding DNA: TGTGCCACCAGCAGAGCGGGATCAGCAGTTGGCTACACCTTC. Amino acid sequence: CATSRAGSAVGYTF.

The V call is TRBV6-2 or TRBV6-3, the J call TRBJ1-2; no clear D. CDR3 length equals 16 residues. V was trimmed by 4 bases and J by 2 bases, leaving 17 bases between them. The germline CDR1 and CDR2 sequences are MNHEY and SVGEGT. The CDR3 spells CASSSRGILKNYGYTF. CDR3 nucleotides: TGTGCCAGCAGTTCCCGCGGGATACTAAAGAACTATGGCTACACCTTC.

DNA for the CDR3: TGTGCCAGCAGTCTCGACACAGGGGTCCGAGGCTACACCTTC. Amino acids: CASSLDTGVRGYTF. The chain carries TRBV14 and TRBJ1-2, with 7 bases matching TRBD1. V trimming: 6 bases; J trimming: 8 bases; junction bases outside the gene matches: 12. The CDR3 sequence is 14 residues long. From germline, CDR1 is SGHDN and CDR2 FVKESK.